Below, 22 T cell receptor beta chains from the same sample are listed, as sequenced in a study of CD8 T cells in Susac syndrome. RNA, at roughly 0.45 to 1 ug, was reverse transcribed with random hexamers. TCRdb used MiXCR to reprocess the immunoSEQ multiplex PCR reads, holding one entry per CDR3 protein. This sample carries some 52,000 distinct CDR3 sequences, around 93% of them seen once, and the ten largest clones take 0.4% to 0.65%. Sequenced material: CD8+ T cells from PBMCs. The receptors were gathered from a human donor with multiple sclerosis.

The CDR3 spells CSVETNRYEQYF. CDR3 nucleotide sequence: TGCAGCGTTGAGACAAACCGATACGAGCAGTACTTC. The gene calls are TRBV29-1 and TRBJ2-7; D unclear. V dropped 3 bases and J dropped 4 bases, with 10 bases sitting between them. Germline values: CDR1 SQVTM, CDR2 ANQGSEA. The CDR3 spans 12 residues.

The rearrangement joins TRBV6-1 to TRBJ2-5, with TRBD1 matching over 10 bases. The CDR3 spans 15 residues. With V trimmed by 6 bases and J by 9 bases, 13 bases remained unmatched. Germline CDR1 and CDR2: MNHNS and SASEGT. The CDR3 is CASRQTGGYSLSQYF. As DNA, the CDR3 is TGTGCCAGCAGGCAGACAGGGGGCTATTCTTTGTCCCAGTACTTC.

The CDR3 nucleotides are TGTGCCAGCAGCCAAGAGAACTCCTACGAGCAGTACTTC. This gives the protein CASSQENSYEQYF. The rearrangement uses TRBV3-1 and TRBJ2-7; D remains unclear. Trimming took 0 bases from V and 0 from J, leaving 3 bases between them. CDR1 is LGHDT, CDR2 YNNKEL, per germline (reference sequence). CDR3 size: 13 residues.

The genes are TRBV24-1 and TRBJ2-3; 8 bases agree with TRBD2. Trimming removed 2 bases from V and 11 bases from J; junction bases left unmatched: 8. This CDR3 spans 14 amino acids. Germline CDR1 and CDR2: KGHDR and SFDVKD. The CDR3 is CATSDSASGPQQYF. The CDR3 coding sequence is TGTGCCACCAGTGATTCGGCTAGCGGGCCCCAGCAGTATTTT.

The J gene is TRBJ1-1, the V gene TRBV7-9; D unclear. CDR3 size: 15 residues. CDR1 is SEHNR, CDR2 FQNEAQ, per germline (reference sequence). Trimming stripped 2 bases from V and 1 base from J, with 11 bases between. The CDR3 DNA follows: TGTGCCAGCAGCTTAATAGGGCAGGCGAACACTGAAGCTTTCTTT. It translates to CASSLIGQANTEAFF.

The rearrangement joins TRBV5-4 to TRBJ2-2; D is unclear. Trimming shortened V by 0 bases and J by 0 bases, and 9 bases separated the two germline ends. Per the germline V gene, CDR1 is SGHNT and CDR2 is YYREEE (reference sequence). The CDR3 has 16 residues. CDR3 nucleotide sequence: TGTGCCAGCAGCTTGGGGGATAACACGAACACCGGGGAGCTGTTTTTT. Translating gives CASSLGDNTNTGELFF. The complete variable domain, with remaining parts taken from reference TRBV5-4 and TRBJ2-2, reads ETGVTQSPTHLIKTRGQQVTLRCSSQSGHNTVSWYQQALGQGPQFIFQYYREEENGRGNFPPRFSGLQFPNYSSELNVNALELDDSALYLCASSLGDNTNTGELFFGEGSRLTVL.

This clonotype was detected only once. The CDR3 DNA sequence: TGTGCCAGCAGCCACCAAATCGGGGCAGAGAGCTCCTACGAGCAGTACTTC. The encoded protein is CASSHQIGAESSYEQYF. The chain carries TRBV3-1 and TRBJ2-7; possibly TRBD1 or TRBD2 for D (5 bases each). The V and J ends lost 3 bases and 0 bases respectively, with 18 bases between them. Germline lookup yields CDR1 LGHDT and CDR2 YNNKEL (reference sequence). The CDR3 is 17 amino acids.

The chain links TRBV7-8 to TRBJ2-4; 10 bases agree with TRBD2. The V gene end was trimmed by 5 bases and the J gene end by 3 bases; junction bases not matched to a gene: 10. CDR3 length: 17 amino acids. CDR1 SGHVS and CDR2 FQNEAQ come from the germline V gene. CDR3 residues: CASSHTLAGAVKNIQYF. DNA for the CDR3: TGTGCCAGCAGCCATACTCTAGCGGGGGCAGTCAAAAACATTCAGTACTTC.

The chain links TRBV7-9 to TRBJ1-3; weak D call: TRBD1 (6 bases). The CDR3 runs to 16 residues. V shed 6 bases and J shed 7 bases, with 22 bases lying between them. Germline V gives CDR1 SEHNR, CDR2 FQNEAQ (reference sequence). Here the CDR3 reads CASRPKDSSKKNTIYF. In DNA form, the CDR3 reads TGTGCCAGCAGGCCAAAGGACAGCTCCAAGAAGAACACCATATATTTT. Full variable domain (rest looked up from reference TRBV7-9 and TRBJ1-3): DTGVSQNPRHKITKRGQNVTFRCDPISEHNRLYWYRQTLGQGPEFLTYFQNEAQLEKSRLLSDRFSAERPKGSFSTLEIQRTEQGDSAMYLCASRPKDSSKKNTIYFGEGSWLTVV.

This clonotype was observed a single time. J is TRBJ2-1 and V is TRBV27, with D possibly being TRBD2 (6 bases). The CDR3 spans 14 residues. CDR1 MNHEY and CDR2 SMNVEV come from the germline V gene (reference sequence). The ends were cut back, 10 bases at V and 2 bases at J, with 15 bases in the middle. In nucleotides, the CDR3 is TGTGCCACCGGACTAAGGGTAACCTACAATGAGCAGTTCTTC. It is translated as CATGLRVTYNEQFF.

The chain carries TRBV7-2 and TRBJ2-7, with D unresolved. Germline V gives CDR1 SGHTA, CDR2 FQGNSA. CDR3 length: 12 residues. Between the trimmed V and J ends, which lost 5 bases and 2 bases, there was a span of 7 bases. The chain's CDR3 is CASSVIPYEQYF. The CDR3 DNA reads TGTGCCAGCAGCGTGATCCCCTACGAGCAGTACTTC.

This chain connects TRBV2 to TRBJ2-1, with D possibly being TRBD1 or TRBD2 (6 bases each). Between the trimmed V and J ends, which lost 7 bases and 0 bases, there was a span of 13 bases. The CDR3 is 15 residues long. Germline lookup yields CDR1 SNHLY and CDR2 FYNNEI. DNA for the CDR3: TGTGCCAGCAAGACGGGGGCCAGCTCCTACAATGAGCAGTTCTTC. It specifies CASKTGASSYNEQFF.

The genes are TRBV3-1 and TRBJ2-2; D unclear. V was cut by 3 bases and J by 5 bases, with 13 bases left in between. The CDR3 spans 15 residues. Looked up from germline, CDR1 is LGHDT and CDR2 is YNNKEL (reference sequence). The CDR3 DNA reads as TGTGCCAGCAGCCAGGGTGGGGAAGAGACCGGGGAGCTGTTTTTT. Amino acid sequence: CASSQGGEETGELFF.

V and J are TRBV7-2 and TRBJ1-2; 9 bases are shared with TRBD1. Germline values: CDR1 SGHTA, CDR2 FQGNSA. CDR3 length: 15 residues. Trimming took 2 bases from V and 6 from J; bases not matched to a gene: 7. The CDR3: CASSLWGQGVDGYTF. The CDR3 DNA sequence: TGTGCCAGCAGCTTATGGGGACAGGGTGTCGATGGCTACACCTTC.

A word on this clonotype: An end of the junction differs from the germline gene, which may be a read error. CDR3 sequence: CASSPEGQVSRVF. The CDR3 region has the DNA TGTGCCAGCAGCCCAGAGGGACAGGTGAGCAGAGTCTTC. The V gene is TRBV7-9, the J gene TRBJ2-1; TRBD1 matches at 8 bases. Germline V CDR1 and CDR2: SEHNR, FQNEAQ (reference sequence). The CDR3 consists of 13 residues.

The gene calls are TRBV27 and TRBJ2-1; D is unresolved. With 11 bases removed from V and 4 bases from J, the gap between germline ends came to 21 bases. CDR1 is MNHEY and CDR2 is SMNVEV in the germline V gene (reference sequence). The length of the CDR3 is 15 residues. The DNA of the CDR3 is TGTGCCCGAGCAACCCAGATAGCAGGATACAATGAGCAGTTCTTC. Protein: CARATQIAGYNEQFF.

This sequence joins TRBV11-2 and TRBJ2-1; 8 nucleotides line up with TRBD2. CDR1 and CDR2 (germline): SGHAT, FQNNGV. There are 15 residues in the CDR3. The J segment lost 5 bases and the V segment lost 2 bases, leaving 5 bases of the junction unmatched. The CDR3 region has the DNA TGTGCCAGCAGCTTACCGGGGGGGCACGACAATGAGCAGTTCTTC. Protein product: CASSLPGGHDNEQFF. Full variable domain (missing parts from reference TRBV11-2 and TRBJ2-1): EAGVAQSPRYKIIEKRQSVAFWCNPISGHATLYWYQQILGQGPKLLIQFQNNGVVDDSQLPKDRFSAERLKGVDSTLKIQPAKLEDSAVYLCASSLPGGHDNEQFFGPGTRLTVL.

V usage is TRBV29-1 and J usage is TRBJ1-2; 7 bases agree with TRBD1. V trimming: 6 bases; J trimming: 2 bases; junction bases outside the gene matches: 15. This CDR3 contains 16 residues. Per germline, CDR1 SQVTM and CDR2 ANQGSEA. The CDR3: CSVVPIGTEYNYGYTF. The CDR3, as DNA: TGCAGCGTAGTACCTATAGGGACAGAATACAACTATGGCTACACCTTC.

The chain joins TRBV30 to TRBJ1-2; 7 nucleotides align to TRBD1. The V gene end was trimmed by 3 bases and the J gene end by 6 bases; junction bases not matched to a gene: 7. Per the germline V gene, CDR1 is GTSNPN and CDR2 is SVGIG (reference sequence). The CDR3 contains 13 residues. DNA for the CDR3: TGTGCCTGGAGCCAGACAGGGTCCGATGGCTACACCTTC. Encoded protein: CAWSQTGSDGYTF.

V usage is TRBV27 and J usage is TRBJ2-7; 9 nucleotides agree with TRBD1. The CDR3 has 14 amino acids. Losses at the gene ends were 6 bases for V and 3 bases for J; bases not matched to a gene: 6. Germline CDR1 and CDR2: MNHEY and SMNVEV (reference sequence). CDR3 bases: TGTGCCAGCAGCCCGTCGACAGGGGGCTACGAGCAGTACTTC. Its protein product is CASSPSTGGYEQYF.

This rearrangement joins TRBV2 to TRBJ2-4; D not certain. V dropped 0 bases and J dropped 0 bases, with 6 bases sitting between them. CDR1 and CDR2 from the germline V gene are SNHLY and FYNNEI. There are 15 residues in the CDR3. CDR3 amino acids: CASSEALLAKNIQYF. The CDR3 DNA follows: TGTGCCAGCAGTGAAGCCCTCCTAGCCAAAAACATTCAGTACTTC.

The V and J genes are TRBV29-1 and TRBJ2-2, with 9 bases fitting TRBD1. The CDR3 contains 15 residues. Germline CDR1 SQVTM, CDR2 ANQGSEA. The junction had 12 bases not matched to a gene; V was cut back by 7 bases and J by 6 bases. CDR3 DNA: TGCAGCGCGGGGGCCGGGACAGGGAGTTCCGGGGAGCTGTTTTTT. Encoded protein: CSAGAGTGSSGELFF.